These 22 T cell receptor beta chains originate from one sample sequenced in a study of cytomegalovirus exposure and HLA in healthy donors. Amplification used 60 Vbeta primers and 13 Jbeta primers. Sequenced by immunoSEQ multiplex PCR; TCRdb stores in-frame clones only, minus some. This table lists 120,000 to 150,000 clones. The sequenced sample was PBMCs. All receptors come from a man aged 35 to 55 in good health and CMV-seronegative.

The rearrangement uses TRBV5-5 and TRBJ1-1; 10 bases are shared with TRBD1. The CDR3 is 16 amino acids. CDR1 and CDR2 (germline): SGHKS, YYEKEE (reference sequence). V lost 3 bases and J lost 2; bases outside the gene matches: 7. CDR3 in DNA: TGTGCCAGCAGCTCTTGGCGGACAGGGGGAAACACTGAAGCTTTCTTT. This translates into CASSSWRTGGNTEAFF.

CDR3 in amino acids: CASSKGFSGNTIYF. The CDR3 DNA reads TGTGCCAGTAGTAAGGGGTTCTCTGGAAACACCATATATTTT. The J gene is TRBJ1-3, the V gene TRBV19, with D perhaps TRBD1 (5 bases). V was pared by 4 bases and J by 0 bases, with 7 bases between. Germline CDR1 is LNHDA and CDR2 is SQIVND (reference sequence). CDR3 length: 14 residues.

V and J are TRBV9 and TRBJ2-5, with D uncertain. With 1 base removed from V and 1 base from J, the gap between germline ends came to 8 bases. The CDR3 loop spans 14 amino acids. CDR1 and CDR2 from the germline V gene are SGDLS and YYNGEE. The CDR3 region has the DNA TGTGCCAGCAGCGTATCACCCAGCCAAGAGACCCAGTACTTC. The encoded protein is CASSVSPSQETQYF. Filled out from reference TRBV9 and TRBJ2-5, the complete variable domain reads DSGVTQTPKHLITATGQRVTLRCSPRSGDLSVYWYQQSLDQGLQFLIQYYNGEERAKGNILERFSAQQFPDLHSELNLSSLELGDSALYFCASSVSPSQETQYFGPGTRLLVL.

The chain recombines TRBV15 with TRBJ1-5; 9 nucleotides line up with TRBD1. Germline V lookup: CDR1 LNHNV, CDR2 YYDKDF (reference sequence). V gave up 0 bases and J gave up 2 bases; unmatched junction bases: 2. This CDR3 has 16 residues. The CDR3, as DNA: TGTGCCACCAGCAGAGAGGGGGACAGGGGCAATCAGCCCCAGCATTTT. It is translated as CATSREGDRGNQPQHF.

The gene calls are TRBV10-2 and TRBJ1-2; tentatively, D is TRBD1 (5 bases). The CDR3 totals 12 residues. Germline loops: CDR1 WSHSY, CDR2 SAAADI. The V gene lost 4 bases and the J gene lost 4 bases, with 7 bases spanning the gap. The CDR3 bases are TGCGCCAGCAGTGCCCAGGGCTATGGCTACACCTTC. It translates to CASSAQGYGYTF.

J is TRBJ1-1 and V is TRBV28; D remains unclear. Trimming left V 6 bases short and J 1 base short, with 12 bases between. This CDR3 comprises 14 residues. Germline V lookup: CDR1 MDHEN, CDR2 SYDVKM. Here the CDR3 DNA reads TGTGCCAGCAGCCCGACGGGTGGGAACACTGAAGCTTTCTTT. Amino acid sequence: CASSPTGGNTEAFF.

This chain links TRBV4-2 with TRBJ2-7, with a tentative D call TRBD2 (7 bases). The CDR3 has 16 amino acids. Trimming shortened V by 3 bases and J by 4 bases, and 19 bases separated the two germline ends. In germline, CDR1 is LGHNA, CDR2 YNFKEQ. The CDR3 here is CASSQAAGQKAYEQYF. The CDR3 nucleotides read TGTGCCAGCAGCCAGGCAGCGGGACAAAAAGCTTACGAGCAGTACTTC.

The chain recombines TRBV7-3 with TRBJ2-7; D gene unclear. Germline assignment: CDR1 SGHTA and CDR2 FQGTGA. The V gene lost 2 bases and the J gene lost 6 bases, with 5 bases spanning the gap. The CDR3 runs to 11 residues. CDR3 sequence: CASSLLCEQYF. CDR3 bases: TGTGCCAGCAGCTTATTATGCGAGCAGTACTTC.

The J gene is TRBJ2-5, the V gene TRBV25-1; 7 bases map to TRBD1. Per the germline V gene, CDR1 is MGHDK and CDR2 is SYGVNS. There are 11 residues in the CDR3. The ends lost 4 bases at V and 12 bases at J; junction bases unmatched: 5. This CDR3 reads CASSAGTAKYF. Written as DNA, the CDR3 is TGTGCCAGCAGTGCCGGGACAGCTAAGTACTTC.

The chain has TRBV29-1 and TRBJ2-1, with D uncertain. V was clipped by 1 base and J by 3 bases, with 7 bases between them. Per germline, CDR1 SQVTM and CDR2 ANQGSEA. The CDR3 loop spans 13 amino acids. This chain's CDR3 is CSVEASVYNEQFF. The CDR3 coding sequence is TGCAGCGTTGAAGCCAGCGTCTACAATGAGCAGTTCTTC.

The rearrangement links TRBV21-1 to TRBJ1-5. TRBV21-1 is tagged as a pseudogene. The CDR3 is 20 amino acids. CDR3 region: CASSKGEQRDRPLGNQPQHF. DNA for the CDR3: TGTGCCAGCAGCAAAGGGGAGCAGCGGGACCGACCTTTGGGCAATCAGCCCCAGCATTTT.

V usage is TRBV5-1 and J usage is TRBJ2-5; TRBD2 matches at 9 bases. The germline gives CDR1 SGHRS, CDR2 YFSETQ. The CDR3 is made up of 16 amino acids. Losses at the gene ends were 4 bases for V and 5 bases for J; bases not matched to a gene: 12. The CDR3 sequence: CASSPTQAGGGETQYF. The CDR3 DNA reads TGCGCCAGCAGCCCGACCCAAGCGGGGGGCGGCGAGACCCAGTACTTC.

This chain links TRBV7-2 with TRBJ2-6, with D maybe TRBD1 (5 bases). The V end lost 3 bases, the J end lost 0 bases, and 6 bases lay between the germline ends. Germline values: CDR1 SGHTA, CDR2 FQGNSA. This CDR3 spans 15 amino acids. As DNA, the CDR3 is TGTGCCAGCAGCTTGGGGCTCTCTGGGGCCAACGTCCTGACTTTC. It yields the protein CASSLGLSGANVLTF.

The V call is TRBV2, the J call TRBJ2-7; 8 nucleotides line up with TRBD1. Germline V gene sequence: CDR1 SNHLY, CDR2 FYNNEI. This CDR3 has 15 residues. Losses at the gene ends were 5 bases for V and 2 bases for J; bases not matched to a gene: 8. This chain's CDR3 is CASSYGTGITYEQYF. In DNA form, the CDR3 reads TGTGCCAGCAGTTACGGGACAGGTATCACCTACGAGCAGTACTTC.

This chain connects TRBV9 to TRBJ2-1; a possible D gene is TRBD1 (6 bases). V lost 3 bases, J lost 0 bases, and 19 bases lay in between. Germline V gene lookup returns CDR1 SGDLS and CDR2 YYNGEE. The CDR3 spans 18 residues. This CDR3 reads CASSGSFARGSSYNEQFF. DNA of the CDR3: TGTGCCAGCAGCGGAAGTTTTGCCAGGGGTTCCTCCTACAATGAGCAGTTCTTC.

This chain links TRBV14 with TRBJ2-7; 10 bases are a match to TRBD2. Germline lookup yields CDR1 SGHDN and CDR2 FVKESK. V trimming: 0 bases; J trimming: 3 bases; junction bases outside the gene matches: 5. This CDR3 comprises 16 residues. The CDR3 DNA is TGTGCCAGCAGCCAAGAAGGGACTAGCGTATACTACGAGCAGTACTTC. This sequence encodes CASSQEGTSVYYEQYF.

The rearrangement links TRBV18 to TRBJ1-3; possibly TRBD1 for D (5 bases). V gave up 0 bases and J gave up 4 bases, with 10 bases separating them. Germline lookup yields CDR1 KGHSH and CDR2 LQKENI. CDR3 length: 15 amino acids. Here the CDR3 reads CASSPPGTAGNTIYF. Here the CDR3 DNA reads TGTGCCAGCTCACCACCAGGGACTGCGGGAAACACCATATATTTT.

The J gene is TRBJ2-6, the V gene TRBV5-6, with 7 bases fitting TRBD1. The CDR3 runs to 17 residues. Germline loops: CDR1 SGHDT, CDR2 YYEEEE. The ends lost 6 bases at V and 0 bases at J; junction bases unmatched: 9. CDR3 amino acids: CASIVDRSRSGANVLTF. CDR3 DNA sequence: TGTGCCAGCATAGTGGACAGGTCCCGCTCTGGGGCCAACGTCCTGACTTTC.

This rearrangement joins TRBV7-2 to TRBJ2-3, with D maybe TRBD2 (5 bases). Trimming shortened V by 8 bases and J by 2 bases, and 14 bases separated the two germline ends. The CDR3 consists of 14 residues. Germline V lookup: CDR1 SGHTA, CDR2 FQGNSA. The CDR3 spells CASRLGVLTDTQYF. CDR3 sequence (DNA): TGTGCCAGCCGCCTCGGGGTCCTCACAGATACGCAGTATTTT.

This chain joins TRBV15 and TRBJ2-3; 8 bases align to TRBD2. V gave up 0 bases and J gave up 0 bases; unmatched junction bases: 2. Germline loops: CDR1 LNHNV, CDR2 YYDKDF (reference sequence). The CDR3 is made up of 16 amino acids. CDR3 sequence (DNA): TGTGCCACCAGCAGAGAGACTAGCGTTAGCACAGATACGCAGTATTTT. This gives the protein CATSRETSVSTDTQYF.

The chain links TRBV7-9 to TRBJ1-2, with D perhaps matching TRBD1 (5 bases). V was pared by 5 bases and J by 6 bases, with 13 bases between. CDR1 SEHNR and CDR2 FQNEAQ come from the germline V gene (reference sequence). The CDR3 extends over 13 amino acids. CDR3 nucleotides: TGTGCCAGCAGCCCCTACAGGAACCATGGCTACACCTTC. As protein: CASSPYRNHGYTF. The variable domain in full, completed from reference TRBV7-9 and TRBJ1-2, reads DTGVSQNPRHKITKRGQNVTFRCDPISEHNRLYWYRQTLGQGPEFLTYFQNEAQLEKSRLLSDRFSAERPKGSFSTLEIQRTEQGDSAMYLCASSPYRNHGYTFGSGTRLTVV.

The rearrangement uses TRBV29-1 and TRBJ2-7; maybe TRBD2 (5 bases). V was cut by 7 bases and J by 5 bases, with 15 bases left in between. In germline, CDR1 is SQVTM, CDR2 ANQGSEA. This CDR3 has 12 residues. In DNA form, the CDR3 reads TGCAGCGCTAAGGCCCTGCGGGACGAGCAGTACTTC. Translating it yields CSAKALRDEQYF.